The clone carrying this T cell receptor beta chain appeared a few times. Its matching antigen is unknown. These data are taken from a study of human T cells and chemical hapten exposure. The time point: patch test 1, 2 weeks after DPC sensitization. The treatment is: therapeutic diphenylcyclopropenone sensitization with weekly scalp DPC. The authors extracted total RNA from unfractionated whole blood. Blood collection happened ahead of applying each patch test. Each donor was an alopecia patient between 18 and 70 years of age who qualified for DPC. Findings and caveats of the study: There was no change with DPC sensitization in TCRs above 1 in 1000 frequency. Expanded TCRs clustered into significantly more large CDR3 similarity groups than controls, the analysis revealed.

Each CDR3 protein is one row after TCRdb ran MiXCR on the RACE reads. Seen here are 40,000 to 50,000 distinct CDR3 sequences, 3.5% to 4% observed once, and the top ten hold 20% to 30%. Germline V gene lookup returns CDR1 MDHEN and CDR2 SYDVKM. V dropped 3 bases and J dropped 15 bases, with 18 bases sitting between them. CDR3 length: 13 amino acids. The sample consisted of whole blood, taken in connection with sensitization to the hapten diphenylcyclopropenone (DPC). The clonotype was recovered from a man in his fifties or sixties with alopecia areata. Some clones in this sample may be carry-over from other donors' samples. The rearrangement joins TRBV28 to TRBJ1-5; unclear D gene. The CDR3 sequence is CASSLFNGRSRHF. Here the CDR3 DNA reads TGTGCCAGCAGTTTGTTTAACGGCCGGTCTAGGCATTTT.